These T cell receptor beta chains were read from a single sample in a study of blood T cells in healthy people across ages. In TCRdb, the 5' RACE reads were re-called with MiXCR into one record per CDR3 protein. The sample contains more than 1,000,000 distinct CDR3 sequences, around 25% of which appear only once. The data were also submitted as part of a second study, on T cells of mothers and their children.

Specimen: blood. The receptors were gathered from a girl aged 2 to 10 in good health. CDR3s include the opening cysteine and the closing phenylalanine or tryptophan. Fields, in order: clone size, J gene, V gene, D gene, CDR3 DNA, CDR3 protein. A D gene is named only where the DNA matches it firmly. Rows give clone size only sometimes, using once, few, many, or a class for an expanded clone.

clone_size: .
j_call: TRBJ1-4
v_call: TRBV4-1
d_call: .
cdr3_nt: TGCGCCAGCAGCCAAGAAAGGATTGCCGGACGGGATGAAAAACTGTTTTTT
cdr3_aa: CASSQERIAGRDEKLFF

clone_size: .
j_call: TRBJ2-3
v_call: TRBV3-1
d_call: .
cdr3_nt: TGTGCCAGCAGCGAGGTTCTTCGGGGCACAGATACGCAGTATTTT
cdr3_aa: CASSEVLRGTDTQYF

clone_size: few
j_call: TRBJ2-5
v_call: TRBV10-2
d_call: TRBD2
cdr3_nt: TGCGCCAGCAGCTCTTATGCGACTAGCGGTCGGGAGACCCAGTACTTC
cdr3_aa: CASSSYATSGRETQYF

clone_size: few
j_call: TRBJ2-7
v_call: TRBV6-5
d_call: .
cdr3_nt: TGTGCCAGCAGTTACTCTGCCAGGCTCCCCTACGAGCAGTACTTC
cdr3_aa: CASSYSARLPYEQYF

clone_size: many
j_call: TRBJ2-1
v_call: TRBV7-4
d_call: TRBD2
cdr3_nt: TGTGCCAGCAGCCCTATCCGGGGAGGGGCTTGTAATAGGAATGAGCAGTTCTTC
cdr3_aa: CASSPIRGGACNRNEQFF

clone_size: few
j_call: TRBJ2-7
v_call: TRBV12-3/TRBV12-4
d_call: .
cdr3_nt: TGTGCCAGCAGTAGCCCGGGACGGGCCTTATACGAGCAGTACTTC
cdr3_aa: CASSSPGRALYEQYF

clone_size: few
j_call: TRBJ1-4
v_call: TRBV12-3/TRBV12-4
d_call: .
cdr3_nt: TGTGCCAGCAGTTTATTGGACCCGGAGGCTGAAAAACTGTTTTTT
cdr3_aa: CASSLLDPEAEKLFF

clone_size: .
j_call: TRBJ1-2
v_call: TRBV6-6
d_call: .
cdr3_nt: TGTGCCAGCAGTCCCACTTCCGGGGGCGGCTACACCTTC
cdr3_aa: CASSPTSGGGYTF

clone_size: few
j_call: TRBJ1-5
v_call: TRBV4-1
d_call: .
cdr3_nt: TGCGCCAGCAGCCAAGATTCGGTGGGAGGGAATCAGCCCCAGCATTTT
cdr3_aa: CASSQDSVGGNQPQHF

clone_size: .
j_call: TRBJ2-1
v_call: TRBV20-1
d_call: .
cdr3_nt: TGCAGTGCTAGAGATCCTGCGCCCCGGTCCTACAATGAGCAGTTCTTC
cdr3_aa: CSARDPAPRSYNEQFF

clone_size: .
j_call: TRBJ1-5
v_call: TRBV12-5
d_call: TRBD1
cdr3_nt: TGTGCTAGTGGTTTGGGACAGGGGTCGGTTCAGCCCCAGCATTTT
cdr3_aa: CASGLGQGSVQPQHF

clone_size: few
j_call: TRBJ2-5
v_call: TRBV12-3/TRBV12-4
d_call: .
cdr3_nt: TGTGCCAGCAGTTTTTGGGGAAACCAAGAGACCCAGTACTTC
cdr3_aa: CASSFWGNQETQYF

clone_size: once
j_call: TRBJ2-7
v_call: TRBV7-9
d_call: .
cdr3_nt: TGTGCCAGCCTTTCCACTGGGGGACACCAATCCTACGAACAGTACTTC
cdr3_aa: CASLSTGGHQSYEQYF

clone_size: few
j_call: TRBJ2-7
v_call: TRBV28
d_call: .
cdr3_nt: TGTGCCAGCACTCAGGGGGGCAACGAGCAGTACTTC
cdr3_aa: CASTQGGNEQYF

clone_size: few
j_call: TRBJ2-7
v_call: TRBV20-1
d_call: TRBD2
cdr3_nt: TGCAGTGCTACAACAAGAGGGACTAGCGGGAGTCACGAGCAGTACTTC
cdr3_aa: CSATTRGTSGSHEQYF

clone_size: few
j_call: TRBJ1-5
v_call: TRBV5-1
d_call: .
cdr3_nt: TGCGCCAGCAGTGAAGGGCAGGCTTTCAATCAGCCCCAGCATTTT
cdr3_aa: CASSEGQAFNQPQHF

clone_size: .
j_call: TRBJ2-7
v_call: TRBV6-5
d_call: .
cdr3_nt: TGCGCCAGCAGTCGCGGGCCAACCTACGAGCAGTACTTC
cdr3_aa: CASSRGPTYEQYF

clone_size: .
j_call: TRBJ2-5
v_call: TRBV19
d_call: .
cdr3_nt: TGTGCCAGTAGTACCTGGGAAACACCGGGGACCCAGTACTTC
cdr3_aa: CASSTWETPGTQYF

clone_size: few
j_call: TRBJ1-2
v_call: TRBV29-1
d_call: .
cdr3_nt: TGCAGCGCTAGTGACACTTATAACTATGACTACACCTTC
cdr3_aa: CSASDTYNYDYTF

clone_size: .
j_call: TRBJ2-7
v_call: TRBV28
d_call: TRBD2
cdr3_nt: TGTGCCAGCGGGCGGGAGAGGAGGGCCTACGAGCAGTACTTC
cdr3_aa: CASGRERRAYEQYF

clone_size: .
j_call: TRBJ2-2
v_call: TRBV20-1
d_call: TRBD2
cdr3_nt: TGCAGTGCTAGAGTTAGGACTAGCGGAAACACCGGGGAGCTGTTTTTT
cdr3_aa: CSARVRTSGNTGELFF

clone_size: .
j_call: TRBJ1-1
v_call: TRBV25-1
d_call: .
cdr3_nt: TGTGCCAGCAGTGGGCACGACGGGGAAGCTTTCTTT
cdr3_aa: CASSGHDGEAFF

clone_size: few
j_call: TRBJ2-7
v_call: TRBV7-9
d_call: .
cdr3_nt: TGTGCCAGCAGCTTCTCCGCCCCTCTAGAGTACGAGCAGTACTTC
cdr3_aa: CASSFSAPLEYEQYF

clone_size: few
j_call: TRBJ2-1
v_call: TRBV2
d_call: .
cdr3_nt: TGTGCCAGCCGGGCCCAATTTACAGGGAAGGATTCTTTATGGTATGAGCAGTTCTTC
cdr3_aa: CASRAQFTGKDSLWYEQFF

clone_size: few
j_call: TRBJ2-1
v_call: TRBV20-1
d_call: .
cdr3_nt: TGCAGTGCTGGAGGGAGGTTGTCGAATGAGCAGTTCTTC
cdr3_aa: CSAGGRLSNEQFF

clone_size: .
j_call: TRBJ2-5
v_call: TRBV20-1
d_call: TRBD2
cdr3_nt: TGCAGTGCTAGAGTAAAAGTAGCGGGAGTGTTTGGGGAGACCCAGTACTTC
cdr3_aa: CSARVKVAGVFGETQYF

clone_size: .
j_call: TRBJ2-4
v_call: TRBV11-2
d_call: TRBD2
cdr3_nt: TGTGCCAGCAGCTTAGATCTGCGGGGGGGCCCAGACATTCAGTACTTC
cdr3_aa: CASSLDLRGGPDIQYF

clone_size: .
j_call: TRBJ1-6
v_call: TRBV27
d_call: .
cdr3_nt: TGTGCCAGCAGTTTTGGGGGAATAAGTTCACCCCTCCACTTT
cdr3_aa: CASSFGGISSPLHF

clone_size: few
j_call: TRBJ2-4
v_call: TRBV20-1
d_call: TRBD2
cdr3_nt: TGCAGTGCTTCACTAGCGGGGGGTCCACCCATTCAGTACTTC
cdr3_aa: CSASLAGGPPIQYF

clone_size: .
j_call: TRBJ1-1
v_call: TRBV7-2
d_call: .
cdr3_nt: TGTGCCAGCAGCTCATTACATTCCTATAACACTGAAGCTTTCTTT
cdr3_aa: CASSSLHSYNTEAFF

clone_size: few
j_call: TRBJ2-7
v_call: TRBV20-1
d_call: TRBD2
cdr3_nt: TGCAGTGCTATAGACCCGACTAGCTTCTTCTACGAGCAGTACTTC
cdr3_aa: CSAIDPTSFFYEQYF

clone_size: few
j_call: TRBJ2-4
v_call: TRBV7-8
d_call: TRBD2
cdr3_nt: TGTGCCAGCAGCCCAAGGACTAGCGGGAGTCTATTGGTCGAAAACATTCAGTACTTC
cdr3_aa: CASSPRTSGSLLVENIQYF

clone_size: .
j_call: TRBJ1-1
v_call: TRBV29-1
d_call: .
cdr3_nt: TGCAGCGTTGGCAAACCTGAGGGGTTCACTGAAGCTTTCTTT
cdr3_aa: CSVGKPEGFTEAFF

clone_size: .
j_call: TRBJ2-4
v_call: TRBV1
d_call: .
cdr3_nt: TGCACCAGCAGCCAAGACTGGCCTAGCGGCCGGCCCCAGATGGCCAAAAACATTCAGTACTTC
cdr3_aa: CTSSQDWPSGRPQMAKNIQYF

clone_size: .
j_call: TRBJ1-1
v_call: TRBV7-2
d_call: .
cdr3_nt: TGTGCCAGCAGCGGAGCAAAGCTACCCTCGTTT
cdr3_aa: CASSGAKLPSF

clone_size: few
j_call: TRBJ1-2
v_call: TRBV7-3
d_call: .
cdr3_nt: TGTGCCAGCAGCTTAACGGGGAGTAACTATGGCTACACCTTC
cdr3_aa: CASSLTGSNYGYTF

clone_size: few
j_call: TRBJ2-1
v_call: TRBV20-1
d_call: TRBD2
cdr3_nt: TGCAGTGCTAGAGAACCCCCGGAGAAGCGGGGCTGGAATGAGCAGTTCTTC
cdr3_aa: CSAREPPEKRGWNEQFF

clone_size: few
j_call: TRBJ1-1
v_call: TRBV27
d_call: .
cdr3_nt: TGTGCCAGCAGAGACAGGACGATGAACACTGAAGCTTTCTTT
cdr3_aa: CASRDRTMNTEAFF

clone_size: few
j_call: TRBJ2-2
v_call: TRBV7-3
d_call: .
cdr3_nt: TGTGCCAGCAGCTCGGGTCCTTCAAGGGAGCTGTTTTTT
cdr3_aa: CASSSGPSRELFF

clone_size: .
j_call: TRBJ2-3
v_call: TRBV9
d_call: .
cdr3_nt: TGTGCCAGCCAGGAGGGAATGGGTCTCGGTACGCAGTATTTT
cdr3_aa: CASQEGMGLGTQYF

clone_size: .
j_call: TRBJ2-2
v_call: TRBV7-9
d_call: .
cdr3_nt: TGTGCCAGCAGCTTAGCGCAGGGGCGCACCGGGGAGCTGTTTTTT
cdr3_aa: CASSLAQGRTGELFF